The clone carrying this TCR beta chain was seen at least ten times. Its antigen is unknown. These data belong to a study of T cells in Graves' hyperthyroidism and ophthalmopathy. General observations from the study: Model output signaled ophthalmopathy a median about 6.3 months ahead of onset. Patients with ophthalmopathy were separated from those with stable hyperthyroidism by a 13 V-J model.

Trimming stripped 6 bases from V and 8 bases from J, with 13 bases between. The CDR3 has 12 amino acids. CDR1 MGHDK and CDR2 SYGVNS come from the germline V gene. On the basis of clinical symptoms, serum thyroxine and TRAb, thyroid ultrasound and orbital computed tomography, diagnoses were made. Template material for amplifying TCR beta CDR3 regions consisted of RNA transcripts. The study used the HTBI primer set for a first-round RT-PCR of the TCR CDR3. MiXCR was run by TCRdb on the multiplex PCR reads, yielding one entry per CDR3 protein. This table has hundreds of thousands of distinct CDR3 sequences, 38% appearing once.

The chain combines TRBV25-1 with TRBJ1-2; D uncertain. Sequenced input: blood. This clonotype was obtained from a man aged 18 to 30 with Graves' hyperthyroidism. This chain's CDR3 is CASSEGQNGYTF. The CDR3 DNA reads as TGTGCCAGCAGCGAAGGGCAGAACGGCTACACCTTC.